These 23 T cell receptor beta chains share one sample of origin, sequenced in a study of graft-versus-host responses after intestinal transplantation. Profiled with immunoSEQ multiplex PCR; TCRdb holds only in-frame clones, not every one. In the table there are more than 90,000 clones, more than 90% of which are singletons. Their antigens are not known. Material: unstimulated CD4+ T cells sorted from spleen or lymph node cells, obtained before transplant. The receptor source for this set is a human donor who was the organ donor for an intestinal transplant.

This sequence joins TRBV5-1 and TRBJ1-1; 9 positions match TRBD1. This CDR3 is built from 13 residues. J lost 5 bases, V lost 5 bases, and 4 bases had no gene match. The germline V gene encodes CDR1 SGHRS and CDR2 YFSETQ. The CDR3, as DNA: TGCGCCAGCAGGGGACAGGGAGGGACTGAAGCTTTCTTT. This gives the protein CASRGQGGTEAFF.

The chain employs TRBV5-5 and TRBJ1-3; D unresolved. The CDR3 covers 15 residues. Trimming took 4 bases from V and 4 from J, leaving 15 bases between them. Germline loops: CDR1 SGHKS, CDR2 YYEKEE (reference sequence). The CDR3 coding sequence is TGTGCCAGCAGCATCGGTTCTCCCTCCGGAAACACCATATATTTT. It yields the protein CASSIGSPSGNTIYF.

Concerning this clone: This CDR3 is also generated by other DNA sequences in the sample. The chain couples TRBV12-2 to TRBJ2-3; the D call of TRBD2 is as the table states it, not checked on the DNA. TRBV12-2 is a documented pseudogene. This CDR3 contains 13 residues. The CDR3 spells CMRLGDRTDTQYF. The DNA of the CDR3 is TGTATGCGGTTAGGTGATCGCACAGATACGCAGTATTTT.

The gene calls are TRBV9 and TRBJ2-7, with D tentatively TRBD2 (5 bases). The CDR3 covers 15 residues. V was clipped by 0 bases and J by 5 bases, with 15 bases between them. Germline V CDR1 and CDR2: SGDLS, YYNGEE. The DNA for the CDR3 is TGTGCCAGCAGCGTAGACGGTAGCGTCTACAACGAGCAGTACTTC. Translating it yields CASSVDGSVYNEQYF.

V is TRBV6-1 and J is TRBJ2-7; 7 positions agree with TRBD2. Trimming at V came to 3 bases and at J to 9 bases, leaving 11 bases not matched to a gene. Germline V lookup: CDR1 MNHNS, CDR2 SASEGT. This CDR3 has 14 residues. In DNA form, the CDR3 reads TGTGCCAGCAGTGATCCGGGAGGTCTCTGGGGGCAGTACTTC. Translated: CASSDPGGLWGQYF.

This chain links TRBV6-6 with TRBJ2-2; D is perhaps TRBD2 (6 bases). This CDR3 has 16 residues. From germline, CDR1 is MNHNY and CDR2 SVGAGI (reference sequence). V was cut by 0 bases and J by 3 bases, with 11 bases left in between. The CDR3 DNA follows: TGTGCCAGCAGTTACTCTAGCGGCTCAGACACCGGGGAGCTGTTTTTT. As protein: CASSYSSGSDTGELFF.

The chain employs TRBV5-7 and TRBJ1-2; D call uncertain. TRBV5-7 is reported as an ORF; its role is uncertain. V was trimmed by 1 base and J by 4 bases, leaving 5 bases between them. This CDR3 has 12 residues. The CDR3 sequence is CASSLLSYGYTF. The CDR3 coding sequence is TGTGCCAGCAGCTTGCTTTCCTATGGCTACACCTTC.

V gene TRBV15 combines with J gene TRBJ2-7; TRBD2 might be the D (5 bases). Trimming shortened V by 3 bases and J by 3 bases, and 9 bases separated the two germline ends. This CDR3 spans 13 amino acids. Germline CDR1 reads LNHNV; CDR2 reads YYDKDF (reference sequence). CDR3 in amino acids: CATSRGSGYEQYF. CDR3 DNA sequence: TGTGCCACCAGCAGGGGGAGCGGCTACGAGCAGTACTTC. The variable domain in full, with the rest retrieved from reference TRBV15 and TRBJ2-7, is DAMVIQNPRYQVTQFGKPVTLSCSQTLNHNVMYWYQQKSSQAPKLLFHYYDKDFNNEADTPDNFQSRRPNTSFCFLDIRSPGLGDTAMYLCATSRGSGYEQYFGPGTRLTVT.

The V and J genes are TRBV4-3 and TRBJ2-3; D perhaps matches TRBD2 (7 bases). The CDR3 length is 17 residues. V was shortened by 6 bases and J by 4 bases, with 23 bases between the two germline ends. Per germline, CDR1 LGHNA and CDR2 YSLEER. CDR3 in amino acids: CASSQRGGGGWADTQYF. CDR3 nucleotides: TGCGCCAGCAGTCAAAGGGGGGGCGGGGGCTGGGCAGATACGCAGTATTTT.

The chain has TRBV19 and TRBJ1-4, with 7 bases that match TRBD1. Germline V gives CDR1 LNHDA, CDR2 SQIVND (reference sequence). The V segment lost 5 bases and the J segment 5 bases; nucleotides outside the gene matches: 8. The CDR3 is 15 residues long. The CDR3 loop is CASSPAGTVNEKLFF. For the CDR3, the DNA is TGTGCCAGTAGTCCAGCCGGGACAGTCAATGAAAAACTGTTTTTT.

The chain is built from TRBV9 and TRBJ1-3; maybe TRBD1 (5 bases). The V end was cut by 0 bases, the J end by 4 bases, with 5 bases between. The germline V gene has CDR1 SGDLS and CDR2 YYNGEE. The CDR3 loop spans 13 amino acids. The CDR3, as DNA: TGTGCCAGCAGCGTAGACAGGGGAAACACCATATATTTT. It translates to CASSVDRGNTIYF.

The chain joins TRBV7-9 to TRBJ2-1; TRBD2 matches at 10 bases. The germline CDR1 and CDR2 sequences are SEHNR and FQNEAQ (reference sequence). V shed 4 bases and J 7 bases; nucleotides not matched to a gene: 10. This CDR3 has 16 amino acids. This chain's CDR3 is CASSSATSGTRNEQFF. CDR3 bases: TGTGCCAGCAGCTCCGCAACTAGCGGGACAAGGAATGAGCAGTTCTTC.

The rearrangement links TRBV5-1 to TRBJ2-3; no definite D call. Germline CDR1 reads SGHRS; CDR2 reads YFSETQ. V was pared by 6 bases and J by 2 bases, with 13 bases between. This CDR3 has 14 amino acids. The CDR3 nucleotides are TGCGCCAGCACCCTTTTAACCTCCACAGATACGCAGTATTTT. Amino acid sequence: CASTLLTSTDTQYF.

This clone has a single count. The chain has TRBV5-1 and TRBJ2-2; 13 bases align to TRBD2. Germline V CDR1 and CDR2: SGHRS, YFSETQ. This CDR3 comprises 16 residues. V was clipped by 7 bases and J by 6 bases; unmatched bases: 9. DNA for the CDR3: TGCGCCAGCTCCGGACTAGCGGGAGACGTTGCCGGGGAGCTGTTTTTT. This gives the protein CASSGLAGDVAGELFF.

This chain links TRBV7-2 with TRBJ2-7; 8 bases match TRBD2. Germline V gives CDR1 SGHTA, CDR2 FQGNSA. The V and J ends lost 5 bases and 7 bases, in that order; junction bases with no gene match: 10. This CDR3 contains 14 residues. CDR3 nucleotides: TGTGCCAGCAGCCCTGGGACTAGGGGGTTGGAGCAGTACTTC. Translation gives CASSPGTRGLEQYF. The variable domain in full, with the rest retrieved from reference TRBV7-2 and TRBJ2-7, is GAGVSQSPSNKVTEKGKDVELRCDPISGHTALYWYRQSLGQGLEFLIYFQGNSAPDKSGLPSDRFSAERTGGSVSTLTIQRTQQEDSAVYLCASSPGTRGLEQYFGPGTRLTVT.

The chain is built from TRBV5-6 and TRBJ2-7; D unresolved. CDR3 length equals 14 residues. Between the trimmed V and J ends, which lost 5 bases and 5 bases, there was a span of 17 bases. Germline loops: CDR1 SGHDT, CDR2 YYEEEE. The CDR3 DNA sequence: TGTGCCAGCAGGATGCTAGGGTTTTTGGACGAGCAGTACTTC. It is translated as CASRMLGFLDEQYF.

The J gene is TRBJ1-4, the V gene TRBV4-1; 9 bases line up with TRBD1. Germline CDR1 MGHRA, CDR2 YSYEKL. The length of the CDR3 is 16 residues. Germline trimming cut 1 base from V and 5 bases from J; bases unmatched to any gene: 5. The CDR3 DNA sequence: TGCGCCAGCAGCCAAGTAGGGGACAGGGTAAATGAAAAACTGTTTTTT. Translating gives CASSQVGDRVNEKLFF.

As DNA, the CDR3 is TGTGCCAGCAGCCAGAGCCCCTTAGCAACTAATGAAAAACTGTTTTTT. This translates into CASSQSPLATNEKLFF. The chain is built from TRBV9 and TRBJ1-4; no definite D call. The CDR3 extends over 16 amino acids. Germline CDR1 SGDLS, CDR2 YYNGEE. Trimming cost V 4 bases and J 0 bases, with 13 bases left between them.

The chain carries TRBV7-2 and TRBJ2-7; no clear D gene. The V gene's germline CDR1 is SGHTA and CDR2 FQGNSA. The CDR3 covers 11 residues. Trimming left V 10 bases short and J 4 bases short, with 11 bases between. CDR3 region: CATSVGYEQYF. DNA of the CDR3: TGTGCCACGTCGGTGGGTTACGAGCAGTACTTC.

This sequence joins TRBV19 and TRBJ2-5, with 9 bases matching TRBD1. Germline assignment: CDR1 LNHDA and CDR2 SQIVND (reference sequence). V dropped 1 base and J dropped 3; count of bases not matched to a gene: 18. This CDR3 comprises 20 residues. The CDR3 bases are TGTGCCAGTAGTATAGGGATGGGGGACAGGGAACCTCCTTGGGAAGAGACCCAGTACTTC. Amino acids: CASSIGMGDREPPWEETQYF.

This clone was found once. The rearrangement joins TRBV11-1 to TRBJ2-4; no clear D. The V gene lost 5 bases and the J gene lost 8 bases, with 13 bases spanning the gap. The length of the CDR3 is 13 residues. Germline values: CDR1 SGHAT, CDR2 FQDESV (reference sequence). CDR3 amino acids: CASSPRVVDIQYF. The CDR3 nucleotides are TGTGCCAGCAGCCCCCGCGTCGTGGACATTCAGTACTTC.

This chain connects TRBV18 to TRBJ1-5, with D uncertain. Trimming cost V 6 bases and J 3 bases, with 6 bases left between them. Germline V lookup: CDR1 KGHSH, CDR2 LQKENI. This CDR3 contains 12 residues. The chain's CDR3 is CASSASNQPQHF. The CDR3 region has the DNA TGTGCCAGCTCCGCATCCAATCAGCCCCAGCATTTT.

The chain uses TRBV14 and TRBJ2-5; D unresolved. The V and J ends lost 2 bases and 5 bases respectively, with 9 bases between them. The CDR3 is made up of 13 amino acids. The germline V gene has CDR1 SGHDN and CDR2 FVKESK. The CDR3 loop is CASSQFIGETQYF. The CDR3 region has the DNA TGTGCCAGCAGCCAATTTATTGGGGAGACCCAGTACTTC.